This TCR beta chain derives from a study of post-analysis software for immune sequencing data. Study-wide background: Patients with relapsing-remitting, secondary progressive and progressive-relapsing multiple sclerosis courses were all represented. Whole-study results and caveats: TRBV5-6, TRBV5-1 and TRBV20-1 were among several TRBV segments more frequent in patients than controls. Clustering by F measure revealed strong co-clustering among samples prepared together in one batch. The normalized Chao1 diversity of multiple sclerosis patients was significantly lower than that of controls.

As regards this clonotype: The antigen is not known.

Unique molecular identifiers were carried by the TCR beta cDNA libraries. Roughly 500,000 cDNA molecules were obtained per 1 to 10 million input T cells. TCRdb reanalysed the PCR reads using MiXCR and keeps one entry per CDR3 protein. The data show around 400,000 distinct CDR3 sequences, with 30% to 45% seen just once and roughly 12% held by the top ten. There are 15 residues in the CDR3. Germline V lookup: CDR1 SEHNR, CDR2 FQNEAQ (reference sequence). Trimming cost V 6 bases and J 5 bases, with 19 bases left between them. This receptor was obtained from a girl aged 5 to 17 with multiple sclerosis. The chain joins TRBV7-9 to TRBJ1-2, with D unresolved. Sequencing used blood. In nucleotides, the CDR3 is TGTGCCAGCAGAGCCGGAGATCGGCTGGGGTATGGCTACACCTTC. This translates into CASRAGDRLGYGYTF.